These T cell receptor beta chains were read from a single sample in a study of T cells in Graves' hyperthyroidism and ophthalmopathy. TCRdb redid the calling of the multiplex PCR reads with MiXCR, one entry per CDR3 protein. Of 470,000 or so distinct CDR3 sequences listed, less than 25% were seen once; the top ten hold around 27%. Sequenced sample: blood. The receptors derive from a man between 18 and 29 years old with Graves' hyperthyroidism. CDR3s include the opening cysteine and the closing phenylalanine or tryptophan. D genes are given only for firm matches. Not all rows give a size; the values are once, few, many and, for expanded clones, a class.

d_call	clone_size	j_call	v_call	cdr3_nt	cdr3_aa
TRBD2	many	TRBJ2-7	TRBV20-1	TGCAGTGCTTACCCTAGCGGGAGCCCGCGCGAGCAGTACTTC	CSAYPSGSPREQYF
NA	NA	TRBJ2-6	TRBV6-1	TGTGCCAGCAGTCCCACTGACTCTGGGGCCAACGTCCTGACTTTC	CASSPTDSGANVLTF
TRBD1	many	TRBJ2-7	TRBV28	TGTGCCAGCAGCCAGGGCCAGGGGGACGAGCAGTACTTC	CASSQGQGDEQYF
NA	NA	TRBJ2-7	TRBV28	TGTGCCATCACCGGGACGGCGTCCTACGAGCAGTACTTC	CAITGTASYEQYF
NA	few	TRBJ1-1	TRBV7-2	TGTGCCAGCAGCCTTGACGCCCAGCGAGCTTTCTTT	CASSLDAQRAFF
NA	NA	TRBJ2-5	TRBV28	TGTGCCAGCCGATTTGTGGGACGGAAAGAGACCCAGTACTTC	CASRFVGRKETQYF
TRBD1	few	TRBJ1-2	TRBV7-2	TGTGCCAGCAGCTCGGACAGGGAGTCGAATGGCTACACCTTC	CASSSDRESNGYTF
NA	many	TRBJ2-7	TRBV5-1	TGCGCCAGCAGCGGCGACAACTCCTACGAGCAGTACTTC	CASSGDNSYEQYF
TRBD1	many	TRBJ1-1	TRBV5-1	TGTGCCAGCAGCCTCGGACAGGGGGGAGAGGCTTTCTTT	CASSLGQGGEAFF
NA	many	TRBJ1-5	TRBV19	TGTGCCAGTAGTGGCGGGAATCAGCCCCAGCATTTT	CASSGGNQPQHF
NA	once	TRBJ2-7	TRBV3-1	TGTGCCAGCAGCCAAGTTCGGGGGAGCGCCTACGAGCAGTACTTC	CASSQVRGSAYEQYF
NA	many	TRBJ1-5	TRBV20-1	TGCAGTGCTAGGTTAGGACAGTTAAATCAGCCCCAGCATTTT	CSARLGQLNQPQHF
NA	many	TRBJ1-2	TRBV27	TGTGCCAGCAGTTCCAGTCTTGGGGGAGGCTACACCTTC	CASSSSLGGGYTF
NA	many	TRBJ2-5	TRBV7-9	TGTGCCAGCAGCTTATGGACCACGAGGGAGACCCAGTACTTC	CASSLWTTRETQYF
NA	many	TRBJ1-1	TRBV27	TGTGCCAGCAGTTTTGGCGCAGGGGCTGAAGCTTTCTTT	CASSFGAGAEAFF
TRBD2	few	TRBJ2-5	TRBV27	TGTGCCAGCAGTTTCCTGACTAGCGGGGAGCAAGAGACCCAGTACTTC	CASSFLTSGEQETQYF
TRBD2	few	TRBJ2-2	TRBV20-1	TGCAGTGCTAGAGATACTAGCGGGACCGCCGGGGAGCTGTTTTTT	CSARDTSGTAGELFF
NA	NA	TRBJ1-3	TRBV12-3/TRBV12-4	TGTGCCAGCACAACCGGGACACGCGGAAACACCATATATTTT	CASTTGTRGNTIYF
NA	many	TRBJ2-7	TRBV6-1	TGTGCCAGCAGTCCCCCCGGAAGGGTTCTCTACGAGCAGTACTTC	CASSPPGRVLYEQYF
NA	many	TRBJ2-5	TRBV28	TGTGCCAGCAGCGTACTCCCTCGCTCGGGAGAGACCCAGTACTTC	CASSVLPRSGETQYF
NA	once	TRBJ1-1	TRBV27	TGTGCCAGCAAAACAGGTATCACTGAAGCTTTCTTT	CASKTGITEAFF
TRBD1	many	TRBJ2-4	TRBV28	TGTGCCAGCAGCCTGCCCTCGGGACAGCTAATCCCCAAAAACATTCAGTACTTC	CASSLPSGQLIPKNIQYF